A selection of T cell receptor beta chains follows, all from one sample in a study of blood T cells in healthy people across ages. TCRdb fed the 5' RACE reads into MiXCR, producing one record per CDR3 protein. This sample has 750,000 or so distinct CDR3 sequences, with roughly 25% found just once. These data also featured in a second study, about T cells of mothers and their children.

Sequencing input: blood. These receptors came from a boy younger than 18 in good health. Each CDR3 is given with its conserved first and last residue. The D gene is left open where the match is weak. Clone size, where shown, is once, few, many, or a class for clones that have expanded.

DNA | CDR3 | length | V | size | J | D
TGTGCCAGCAGTGGGACAGGTACCCCTTCCCAGTACTTC | CASSGTGTPSQYF | 13 | TRBV12-3/TRBV12-4 | - | TRBJ2-7 | TRBD1
TGCAGTGCTAGATTGAGCGGAAATTCCTACGAGCAGTACTTC | CSARLSGNSYEQYF | 14 | TRBV20-1 | - | TRBJ2-7 | -
TGCGCCAGCAGCTTGGATAGGGGAGTCAGCTACGAGCAGTACTTC | CASSLDRGVSYEQYF | 15 | TRBV5-1 | - | TRBJ2-7 | -
TGTGCCAGCAGAATCGGACAGGGGGCCTATTCACCCCTCCACTTT | CASRIGQGAYSPLHF | 15 | TRBV12-3/TRBV12-4 | - | TRBJ1-6 | TRBD1
TGCAGGGTTGGACGCTCCGGCACTGAAGCTTTCTTT | CRVGRSGTEAFF | 12 | TRBV29-1 | few | TRBJ1-1 | -
TGTGCCAGCAGTTCCCACCGGGACAGGGGGCTGCCCCAGCATTTT | CASSSHRDRGLPQHF | 15 | TRBV6-2/TRBV6-3 | - | TRBJ1-5 | TRBD1
TGCAGTGCTAGAAGTCGCCCCGGACGGGGAGATACGCAGTATTTT | CSARSRPGRGDTQYF | 15 | TRBV20-1 | few | TRBJ2-3 | -
TGCAGCGTGACAAAGGGCGAGCAGTACTTC | CSVTKGEQYF | 10 | TRBV29-1 | few | TRBJ2-7 | -
TGTGCCAGCAGCCCCCGATATGACGAGCAGTACTTC | CASSPRYDEQYF | 12 | TRBV7-9 | few | TRBJ2-7 | -
TGTGCCATCAGTGCGGGATATAACACCGGGGAGCTGTTTTTT | CAISAGYNTGELFF | 14 | TRBV10-3 | - | TRBJ2-2 | -
TGCAGTGCGGGGGCCCGGGGCACTGAAGCTTTCTTT | CSAGARGTEAFF | 12 | TRBV20-1 | - | TRBJ1-1 | -
TGTGCTAGCAGCTTAGCAACAGGTCCCACCTACGAGCAGTACTTC | CASSLATGPTYEQYF | 15 | TRBV7-7 | few | TRBJ2-7 | -
TGTGCCACGAAGGCGGGAGGGGACTTCCAAGAGACCCAGTACTTC | CATKAGGDFQETQYF | 15 | TRBV3-1 | few | TRBJ2-5 | TRBD2
TGCAGCGCGGGCAGGGGGGGACCCGGGGAGCTGTTTTTT | CSAGRGGPGELFF | 13 | TRBV29-1 | - | TRBJ2-2 | -
TGTGCTAGTGGTTTGAGCTTGGAAGGGGAGACCCAGTACTTC | CASGLSLEGETQYF | 14 | TRBV12-5 | few | TRBJ2-5 | -
TGTGCCATCAGTGAGGGGACAGGGGAGGAAGAGACCCAGTACTTC | CAISEGTGEEETQYF | 15 | TRBV10-3 | - | TRBJ2-5 | TRBD1
TGTGCCAGCAGTGTTCGAGTGCCAGCAACTAATGAAAAACTGTTTTTT | CASSVRVPATNEKLFF | 16 | TRBV2 | - | TRBJ1-4 | -